This T cell receptor (beta chain) was sequenced during a study of immune heterogeneity within non-small cell lung tumors. Multiplex PCR amplified the TCR beta CDR3 region. Its first round ran for around 10 cycles with 32 V and 13 J primers. From the multiplex PCR reads, TCRdb called clonotypes with MiXCR, one entry per CDR3 protein. Here the sample spans 2,500 to 3,500 distinct CDR3 sequences, roughly 40% being singletons. With roughly 600 ng used per sample, the template was genomic DNA from bulk tumor. Surgeons took several biopsies per primary tumor, spaced far apart, during surgery. Curative surgery was undertaken by patients, who had untreated, newly diagnosed non-small cell lung cancer. Germline V gives CDR1 MNHNS, CDR2 SASEGT. The CDR3 extends over 21 amino acids. V lost 8 bases and J lost 2, with 34 bases in between.

J is TRBJ1-3 and V is TRBV6-1, with D unresolved. The TCR originated in a woman between 45 and 65 years old with non-small cell lung cancer. Sample: lung tumor tissue. As DNA, the CDR3 is TGTGCCAGCTCACCACTCCGTCGCGAGTTATTATTTTTTCCTCCTGGAAACACCATATATTTT. Protein product: CASSPLRRELLFFPPGNTIYF.